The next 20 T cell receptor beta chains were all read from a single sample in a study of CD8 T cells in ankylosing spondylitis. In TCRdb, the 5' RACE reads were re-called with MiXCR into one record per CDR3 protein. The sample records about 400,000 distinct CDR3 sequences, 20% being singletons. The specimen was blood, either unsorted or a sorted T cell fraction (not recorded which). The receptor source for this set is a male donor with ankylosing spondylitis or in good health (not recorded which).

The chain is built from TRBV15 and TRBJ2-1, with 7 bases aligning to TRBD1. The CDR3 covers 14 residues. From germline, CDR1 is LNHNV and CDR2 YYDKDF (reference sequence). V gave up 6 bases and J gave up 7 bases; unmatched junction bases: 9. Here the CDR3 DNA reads TGTGCCACCAGAACAACAGGGGCTGGGAATGAGCAGTTCTTC. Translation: CATRTTGAGNEQFF.

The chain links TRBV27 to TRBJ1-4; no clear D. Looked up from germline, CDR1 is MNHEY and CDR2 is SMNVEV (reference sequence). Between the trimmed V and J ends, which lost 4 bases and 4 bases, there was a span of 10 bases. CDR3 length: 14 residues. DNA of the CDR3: TGTGCCAGCAGTTCTCAATTGGATAATGAAAAACTGTTTTTT. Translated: CASSSQLDNEKLFF.

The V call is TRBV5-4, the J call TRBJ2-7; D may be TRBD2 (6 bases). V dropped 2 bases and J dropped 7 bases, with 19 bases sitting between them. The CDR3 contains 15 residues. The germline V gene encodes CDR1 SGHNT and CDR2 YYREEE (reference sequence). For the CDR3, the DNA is TGTGCCAGCAGCTTCGGAGGACACATACGGGGGGAGCAGTACTTC. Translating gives CASSFGGHIRGEQYF.

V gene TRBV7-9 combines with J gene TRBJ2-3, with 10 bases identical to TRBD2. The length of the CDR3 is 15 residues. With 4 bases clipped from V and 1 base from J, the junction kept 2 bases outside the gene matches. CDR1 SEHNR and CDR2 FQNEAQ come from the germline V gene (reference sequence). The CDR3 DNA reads TGTGCCAGCAGCTCTAGCGGGGGACGCACAGATACGCAGTATTTT. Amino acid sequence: CASSSSGGRTDTQYF.

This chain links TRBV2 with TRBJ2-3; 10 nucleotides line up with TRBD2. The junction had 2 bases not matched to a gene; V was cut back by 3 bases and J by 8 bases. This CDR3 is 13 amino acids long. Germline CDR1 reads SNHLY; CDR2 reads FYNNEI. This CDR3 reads CASSDGTSATQYF. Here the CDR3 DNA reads TGTGCCAGCAGTGATGGGACTAGCGCTACGCAGTATTTT. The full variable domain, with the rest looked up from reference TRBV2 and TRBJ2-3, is EPEVTQTPSHQVTQMGQEVILRCVPISNHLYFYWYRQILGQKVEFLVSFYNNEISEKSEIFDDQFSVERPDGSNFTLKIRSTKLEDSAMYFCASSDGTSATQYFGPGTRLTVL.

CDR3 nucleotides: TGTGCCAGCAGCCTGGACAGGGGAGGGGATGGGGCCAACGTCCTGACTTTC. As protein: CASSLDRGGDGANVLTF. The genes are TRBV12-3 or TRBV12-4 and TRBJ2-6, with TRBD1 matching over 9 bases. CDR3 size: 17 residues. The V and J ends lost 6 bases and 3 bases, in that order; junction bases with no gene match: 9.

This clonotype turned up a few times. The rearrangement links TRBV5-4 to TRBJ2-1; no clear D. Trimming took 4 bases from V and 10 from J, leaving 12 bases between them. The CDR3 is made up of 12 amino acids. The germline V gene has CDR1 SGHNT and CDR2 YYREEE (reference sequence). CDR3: CASSPGPGEQFF. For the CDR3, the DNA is TGTGCCAGCAGCCCCGGGCCCGGCGAGCAGTTCTTC.

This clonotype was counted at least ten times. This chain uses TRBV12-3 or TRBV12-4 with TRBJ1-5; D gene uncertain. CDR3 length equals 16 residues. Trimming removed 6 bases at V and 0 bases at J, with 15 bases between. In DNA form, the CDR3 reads TGTGCCAGCAGCCCGACGGATCTCAATAGCAATCAGCCCCAGCATTTT. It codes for CASSPTDLNSNQPQHF.

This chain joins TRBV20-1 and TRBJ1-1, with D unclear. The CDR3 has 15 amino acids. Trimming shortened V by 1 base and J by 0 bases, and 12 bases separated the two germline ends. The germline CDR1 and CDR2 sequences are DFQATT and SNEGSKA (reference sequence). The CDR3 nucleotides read TGCAGTGCTAGAGCCCCCGGGGTACTGAACACTGAAGCTTTCTTT. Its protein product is CSARAPGVLNTEAFF.

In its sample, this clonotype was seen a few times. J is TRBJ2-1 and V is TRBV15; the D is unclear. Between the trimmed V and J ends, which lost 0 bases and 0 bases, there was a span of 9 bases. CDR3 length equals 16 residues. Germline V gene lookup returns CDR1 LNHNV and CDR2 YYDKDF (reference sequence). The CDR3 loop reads CATSRDFGSSYNEQFF. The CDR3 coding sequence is TGTGCCACCAGCAGAGATTTCGGTAGCTCCTACAATGAGCAGTTCTTC.

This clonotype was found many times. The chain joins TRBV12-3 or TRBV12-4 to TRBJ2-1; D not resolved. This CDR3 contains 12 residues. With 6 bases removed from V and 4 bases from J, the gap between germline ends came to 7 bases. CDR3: CASSPGYNEQFF. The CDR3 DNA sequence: TGTGCCAGCAGCCCCGGTTACAATGAGCAGTTCTTC.

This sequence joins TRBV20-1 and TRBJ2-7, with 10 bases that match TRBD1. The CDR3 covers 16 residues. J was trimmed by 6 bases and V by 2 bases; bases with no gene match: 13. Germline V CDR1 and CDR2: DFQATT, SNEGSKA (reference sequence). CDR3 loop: CSARPGGTGDRREQYF. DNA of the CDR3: TGCAGTGCTAGACCAGGGGGGACAGGGGACCGCCGCGAGCAGTACTTC.

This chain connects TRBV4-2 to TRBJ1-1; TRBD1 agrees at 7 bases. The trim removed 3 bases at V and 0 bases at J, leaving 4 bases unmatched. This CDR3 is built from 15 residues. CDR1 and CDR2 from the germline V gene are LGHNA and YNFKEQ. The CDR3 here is CASSHRGQMNTEAFF. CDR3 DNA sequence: TGTGCCAGCAGCCACCGGGGACAGATGAACACTGAAGCTTTCTTT.

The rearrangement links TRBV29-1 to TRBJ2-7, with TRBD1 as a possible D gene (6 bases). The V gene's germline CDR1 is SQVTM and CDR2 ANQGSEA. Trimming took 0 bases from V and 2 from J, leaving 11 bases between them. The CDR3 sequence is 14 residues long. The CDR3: CSVEDSGAPYEQYF. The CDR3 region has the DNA TGCAGCGTTGAAGATTCAGGGGCCCCCTACGAGCAGTACTTC.

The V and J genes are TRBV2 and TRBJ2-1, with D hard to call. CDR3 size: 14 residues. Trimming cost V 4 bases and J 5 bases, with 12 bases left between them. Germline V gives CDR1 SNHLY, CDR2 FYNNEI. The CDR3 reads CASSVSSSHNEQFF. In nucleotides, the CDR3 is TGTGCCAGCAGTGTGTCTAGTTCCCACAATGAGCAGTTCTTC.

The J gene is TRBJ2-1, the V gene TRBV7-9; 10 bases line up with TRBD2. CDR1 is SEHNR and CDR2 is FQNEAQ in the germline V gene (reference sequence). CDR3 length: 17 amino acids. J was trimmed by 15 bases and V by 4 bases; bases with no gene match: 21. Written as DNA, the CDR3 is TGTGCCAGCAGCTCAATAACTGAGGCTAGCGGGGGAGAATTACGGTTCTTC. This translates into CASSSITEASGGELRFF.

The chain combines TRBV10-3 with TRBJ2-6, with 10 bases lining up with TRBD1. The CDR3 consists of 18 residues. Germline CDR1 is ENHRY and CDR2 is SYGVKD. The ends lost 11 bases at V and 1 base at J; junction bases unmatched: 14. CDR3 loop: CAREPRTGGLSGANVLTF. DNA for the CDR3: TGTGCCCGGGAACCCAGGACAGGGGGGCTGTCTGGGGCCAACGTCCTGACTTTC.

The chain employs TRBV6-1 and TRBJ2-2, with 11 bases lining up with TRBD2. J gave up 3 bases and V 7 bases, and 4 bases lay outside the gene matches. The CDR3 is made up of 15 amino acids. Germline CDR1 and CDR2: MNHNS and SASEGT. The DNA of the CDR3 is TGTGCCAGCATCCTAGCGGGGGGTTACACCGGGGAGCTGTTTTTT. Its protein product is CASILAGGYTGELFF.

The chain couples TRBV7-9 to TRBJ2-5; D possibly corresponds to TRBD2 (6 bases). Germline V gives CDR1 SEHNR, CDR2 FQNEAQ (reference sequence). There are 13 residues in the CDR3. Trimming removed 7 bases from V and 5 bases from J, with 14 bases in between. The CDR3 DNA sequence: TGTGCCAGCATCGCGGCGGGATCGGAGACCCAGTACTTC. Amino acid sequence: CASIAAGSETQYF. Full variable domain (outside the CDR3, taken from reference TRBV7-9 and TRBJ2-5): DTGVSQNPRHKITKRGQNVTFRCDPISEHNRLYWYRQTLGQGPEFLTYFQNEAQLEKSRLLSDRFSAERPKGSFSTLEIQRTEQGDSAMYLCASIAAGSETQYFGPGTRLLVL.

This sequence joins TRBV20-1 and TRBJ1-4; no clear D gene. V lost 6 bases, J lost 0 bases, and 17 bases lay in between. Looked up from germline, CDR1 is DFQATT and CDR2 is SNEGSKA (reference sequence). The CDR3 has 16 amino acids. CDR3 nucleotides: TGCAGTGCAAAGACCACCCCCTCGGCAACTAATGAAAAACTGTTTTTT. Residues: CSAKTTPSATNEKLFF.